This TCR beta chain emerged from a study of glioma-infiltrating T cells. The overall study: Low-grade gliomas were grade II; glioblastomas were grade IV at initial diagnosis.

TCR alpha and beta CDR3 regions were amplified from RNA using iRepertoire nested multiplex PCR. TCRdb used MiXCR to reprocess the multiplex PCR reads, holding one entry per CDR3 protein. The table includes roughly 350,000 distinct CDR3 sequences, 35% to 45% detected once. Study-wide points: Signature shared blood CDR3 motifs were enriched in low-divergence and depleted in high-divergence patients. Gliomas, especially low-grade, showed above-expected tissue-blood divergence; non-neoplastic patients showed below. CDR3 overlap between tissue and blood was very small.

Notes on this clonotype: Its matching antigen is unknown.

Sequenced input: glioma tissue, nonneoplastic brain tissue, or PBMCs (not recorded which). The origin of this receptor is a human donor with low-grade glioma or glioblastoma, undergoing nonglioma brain surgery, or in good health (not recorded which).

The CDR3 bases are TGCAGTGCTAGAGTGGCTAGCGGGAGCTACGAGCAGTACTTC. This sequence encodes CSARVASGSYEQYF. The rearrangement links TRBV20-1 to TRBJ2-7; the match to TRBD2 covers 10 bases. The CDR3 runs 14 residues. The germline V gene has CDR1 DFQATT and CDR2 SNEGSKA (reference sequence). V shed 1 base and J 3 bases; nucleotides not matched to a gene: 3.